The present entry profiles one TCR beta chain with its context. Its antigen remains unknown. Being one base from a much bigger clone, this may be a read error. The sample comes from a study of CD8+CD57+ T cells in acquired aplastic anemia. CD8+CD57+ cell expansion, shown by flow cytometry, had occurred in the patients selected for sequencing. Severe acquired aplastic anemia affected all patients. Findings and limits, study-wide: The CD8+ Simpson's diversity of patients and controls was not significantly different.

It was genomic DNA that served as the template for profiling TCR beta VDJ and CDR3. MiXCR, run by TCRdb on the reads, gives a single entry per CDR3 protein. Of tens of thousands of distinct CDR3 sequences listed, approximately 70% are singletons. The CDR3 has 14 residues. The germline V gene encodes CDR1 DFQATT and CDR2 SNEGSKA (reference sequence). The sequence derives from a human donor with aplastic anemia. V and J are TRBV20-1 and TRBJ2-1; D is perhaps TRBD1 or TRBD2 (5 bases each). The J call could be wrong; TRBJ2-7 is a better fit for the DNA end. The sample was sorted CD4+, CD8+, or CD8+CD57+ T cells (not recorded which) from PBMCs. The CDR3: CSASPGANGGEQYF. CDR3 coding DNA: TGCAGTGCTTCACCCGGGGCCAATGGCGGTGAGCAGTACTTC.